These 22 T cell receptor beta chains were sequenced from one sample in a study of T-cell reconstitution after alpha-beta-depleted transplantation in children. Library preparation (for TCRbeta) was performed with unique molecular identifiers. TCRdb independently ran MiXCR on the PCR reads; one entry per CDR3 protein. The table lists hundreds of thousands of distinct CDR3 sequences, 30% to 35% of them singletons. Source: PBMCs from the stem cell graft donor, taken from the stem cell graft. These receptor sequences come from a human donor who donated a stem cell graft to a child with aplastic anemia.

V and J are TRBV27 and TRBJ2-2; TRBD1 aligns across 9 bases. The CDR3 length is 18 residues. Unmatched junction bases numbered 11, after V lost 2 bases and J lost 4 bases. Germline-derived CDR1 and CDR2 are MNHEY and SMNVEV (reference sequence). The CDR3 sequence: CASSLPGTGQGSTGELFF. CDR3 sequence (DNA): TGTGCCAGCAGTTTACCCGGCACTGGACAGGGGAGCACCGGGGAGCTGTTTTTT.

The chain employs TRBV29-1 and TRBJ1-2, with unresolved D. The germline V and J ends were trimmed by 5 bases and 4 bases, with 5 bases remaining between them. The CDR3 has 10 amino acids. From germline, CDR1 is SQVTM and CDR2 ANQGSEA. The CDR3 loop reads CSVSSYGYTF. The CDR3 nucleotides are TGCAGCGTTAGCAGCTATGGCTACACCTTC.

The gene calls are TRBV5-1 and TRBJ2-7, with a weak D call TRBD1 (5 bases). The CDR3 covers 15 residues. Trimming left V 3 bases short and J 3 bases short, with 16 bases between. Per germline, CDR1 SGHRS and CDR2 YFSETQ. CDR3 amino acids: CASSWSTDGGYEQYF. DNA for the CDR3: TGCGCCAGCAGCTGGTCGACAGATGGTGGCTACGAGCAGTACTTC.

The table lists this clonotype with a count of one. The genes are TRBV18 and TRBJ2-3, with TRBD1 identical over 9 bases. Germline values: CDR1 KGHSH, CDR2 LQKENI. There are 19 residues in the CDR3. V shed 0 bases, J shed 2 bases, and the junction held 12 bases outside the gene matches. The CDR3 nucleotides are TGTGCCAGCTCACCACCGGATGGGAAGACAGGGGGACTCACAGATACGCAGTATTTT. Protein product: CASSPPDGKTGGLTDTQYF.

The chain joins TRBV5-5 to TRBJ2-3; 8 bases are shared with TRBD1. The V segment lost 4 bases and the J segment 6 bases; nucleotides outside the gene matches: 13. The CDR3 has 16 amino acids. The germline V gene has CDR1 SGHKS and CDR2 YYEKEE (reference sequence). The CDR3 is CASSITGGAIVDTQYF. The CDR3, as DNA: TGTGCCAGCAGCATAACAGGGGGTGCTATCGTGGATACGCAGTATTTT.

The rearrangement joins TRBV29-1 to TRBJ1-5; TRBD1 agrees at 8 bases. Germline V gives CDR1 SQVTM, CDR2 ANQGSEA. The V gene end was trimmed by 6 bases and the J gene end by 3 bases; junction bases not matched to a gene: 16. This CDR3 contains 17 residues. In DNA, the CDR3 is TGCAGCGTAGCCCGGGACAGGCCAATGCGTCACAATCAGCCCCAGCATTTT. Translated: CSVARDRPMRHNQPQHF.

CDR3 nucleotides: TGTGCCAGCACCCTACTCGGGACACCACATAATTCACCCCTCCACTTT. Its translation: CASTLLGTPHNSPLHF. The chain has TRBV28 and TRBJ1-6, with a weak D call TRBD1 (6 bases). V dropped 7 bases and J dropped 5 bases, with 18 bases sitting between them. CDR3 length equals 16 residues. Germline V gene lookup returns CDR1 MDHEN and CDR2 SYDVKM.

This clonotype appeared a few times. In DNA form, the CDR3 reads TGTGCCAGCAGCCATACCGGGACCATAGATGAGCAGTTCTTC. Its protein product is CASSHTGTIDEQFF. This chain joins TRBV5-5 and TRBJ2-1; D may correspond to TRBD1 or TRBD2 (5 bases each). In germline, CDR1 is SGHKS, CDR2 YYEKEE (reference sequence). The CDR3 loop spans 14 amino acids. V lost 4 bases and J lost 8, with 16 bases in between.

This rearrangement joins TRBV20-1 to TRBJ1-1; D call uncertain. Trimming removed 1 base from V and 6 bases from J, with 6 bases in between. The CDR3 sequence is 11 residues long. The germline gives CDR1 DFQATT, CDR2 SNEGSKA (reference sequence). The CDR3 region is CSARVVAEAFF. The CDR3 bases are TGCAGTGCTAGAGTGGTGGCTGAAGCTTTCTTT.

This clonotype was seen only a few times. The chain joins TRBV10-3 to TRBJ1-2; possible D gene TRBD1, 5 bases. V shed 3 bases and J shed 2 bases, with 16 bases lying between them. Germline CDR1 is ENHRY and CDR2 is SYGVKD. The CDR3 has 16 amino acids. CDR3 sequence: CAISDGGLGENYGYTF. The CDR3 bases are TGTGCCATCAGTGATGGGGGACTCGGCGAGAACTATGGCTACACCTTC.

This chain connects TRBV5-1 to TRBJ2-1; D may be TRBD1 or TRBD2 (5 bases each). The length of the CDR3 is 14 residues. V lost 1 base, J lost 9 bases, and 14 bases lay in between. Germline V CDR1 and CDR2: SGHRS, YFSETQ. The CDR3 loop reads CASSLSQQGREQFF. In DNA form, the CDR3 reads TGCGCCAGCAGCTTGTCCCAGCAGGGACGTGAGCAGTTCTTC.

This clonotype was counted only a few times. The V call is TRBV7-2, the J call TRBJ2-7, with TRBD2 matching 8 bases. Germline lookup yields CDR1 SGHTA and CDR2 FQGNSA. J lost 2 bases, V lost 5 bases, and 5 bases had no gene match. CDR3 length: 14 amino acids. The CDR3 spells CASSPRAGAYEQYV. DNA of the CDR3: TGTGCCAGCAGCCCGAGAGCGGGGGCCTACGAGCAGTACGTC.

The rearrangement joins TRBV20-1 to TRBJ1-1; perhaps TRBD1 as D (5 bases). The germline CDR1 and CDR2 sequences are DFQATT and SNEGSKA (reference sequence). V was shortened by 2 bases and J by 1 base, with 8 bases between the two germline ends. CDR3 length: 13 residues. The CDR3 coding sequence is TGCAGTGCTAGAAACAGGAAGAACACTGAAGCTTTCTTT. Encoded protein: CSARNRKNTEAFF.

This clonotype was seen only once. The rearrangement uses TRBV9 and TRBJ1-5; weak D call: TRBD1 (5 bases). This CDR3 contains 16 residues. CDR1 and CDR2 (germline): SGDLS, YYNGEE. V gave up 0 bases and J gave up 0 bases, with 10 bases separating them. CDR3 bases: TGTGCCAGCAGCGTAGGTGAGGGGATTAGCAATCAGCCCCAGCATTTT. It specifies CASSVGEGISNQPQHF.

This clonotype was detected only a few times. This chain connects TRBV20-1 to TRBJ2-5; 12 nucleotides line up with TRBD2. The J segment lost 2 bases and the V segment lost 3 bases, leaving 13 bases of the junction unmatched. The germline V gene has CDR1 DFQATT and CDR2 SNEGSKA (reference sequence). This CDR3 has 18 residues. The CDR3 reads CSASPTLTSGGPQETQYF. The CDR3 DNA sequence: TGCAGTGCTAGTCCTACTCTCACTAGCGGGGGGCCTCAAGAGACCCAGTACTTC.

The DNA of the CDR3 is TGTGCCAGCAGCGTCGCGGGAGTGGCAGATACGCAGTATTTT. Its protein product is CASSVAGVADTQYF. This chain connects TRBV9 to TRBJ2-3, with TRBD2 matching 7 bases. This CDR3 is built from 14 residues. Germline values: CDR1 SGDLS, CDR2 YYNGEE. Losses at the gene ends were 2 bases for V and 4 bases for J; bases not matched to a gene: 4. Full variable domain (remainder filled in from reference TRBV9 and TRBJ2-3): DSGVTQTPKHLITATGQRVTLRCSPRSGDLSVYWYQQSLDQGLQFLIQYYNGEERAKGNILERFSAQQFPDLHSELNLSSLELGDSALYFCASSVAGVADTQYFGPGTRLTVL.

The chain couples TRBV28 to TRBJ1-1; no clear D gene. The CDR3 loop spans 13 amino acids. Germline-derived CDR1 and CDR2 are MDHEN and SYDVKM. The V gene lost 6 bases and the J gene lost 7 bases, with 15 bases spanning the gap. The CDR3: CASSLNDYLEAFF. For the CDR3, the DNA is TGTGCCAGCAGCCTCAACGACTACCTTGAAGCTTTCTTT.

This clonotype was detected only once. J is TRBJ2-7 and V is TRBV28; 7 bases map to TRBD1. The CDR3 has 15 amino acids. CDR1 MDHEN and CDR2 SYDVKM come from the germline V gene. Unmatched junction bases numbered 15, after V lost 6 bases and J lost 7 bases. The CDR3 protein is CASSPEGQWMLEQYV. CDR3 nucleotide sequence: TGTGCCAGCAGCCCTGAGGGACAGTGGATGTTGGAGCAGTACGTC.

This rearrangement joins TRBV18 to TRBJ1-1; D is possibly TRBD1 (5 bases). The CDR3 spans 14 residues. V lost 1 base, J lost 5 bases, and 11 bases lay in between. Germline assignment: CDR1 KGHSH and CDR2 LQKENI. The CDR3 nucleotides read TGTGCCAGCTCACCACTTGTGGAGGGGACTGAAGCTTTCTTT. Encoded protein: CASSPLVEGTEAFF.

This clonotype has only a few counts. This chain connects TRBV29-1 to TRBJ1-1, with TRBD1 matching 8 bases. The CDR3 totals 14 residues. Germline V gene sequence: CDR1 SQVTM, CDR2 ANQGSEA. Losses at the gene ends were 3 bases for V and 1 base for J; bases not matched to a gene: 4. CDR3 protein: CSVEVQGGNTEAFF. CDR3 in DNA: TGCAGCGTTGAGGTACAGGGGGGGAACACTGAAGCTTTCTTT.

The J gene is TRBJ1-4, the V gene TRBV4-3, with D unclear. The CDR3 has 17 residues. The V end was cut by 0 bases, the J end by 2 bases, with 13 bases between. Germline V lookup: CDR1 LGHNA, CDR2 YSLEER. CDR3 nucleotides: TGCGCCAGCAGCCAAGATACGGTCGGCGATACTAATGAAAAACTGTTTTTT. Its protein product is CASSQDTVGDTNEKLFF.

This clonotype was counted a few times. This chain connects TRBV12-3 or TRBV12-4 to TRBJ2-5; TRBD2 aligns across 11 bases. There are 14 residues in the CDR3. J lost 2 bases, V lost 6 bases, and 2 bases had no gene match. The CDR3 reads CASRGTSGQETQYF. CDR3 DNA sequence: TGTGCCAGCAGGGGGACTAGCGGACAAGAGACCCAGTACTTC.